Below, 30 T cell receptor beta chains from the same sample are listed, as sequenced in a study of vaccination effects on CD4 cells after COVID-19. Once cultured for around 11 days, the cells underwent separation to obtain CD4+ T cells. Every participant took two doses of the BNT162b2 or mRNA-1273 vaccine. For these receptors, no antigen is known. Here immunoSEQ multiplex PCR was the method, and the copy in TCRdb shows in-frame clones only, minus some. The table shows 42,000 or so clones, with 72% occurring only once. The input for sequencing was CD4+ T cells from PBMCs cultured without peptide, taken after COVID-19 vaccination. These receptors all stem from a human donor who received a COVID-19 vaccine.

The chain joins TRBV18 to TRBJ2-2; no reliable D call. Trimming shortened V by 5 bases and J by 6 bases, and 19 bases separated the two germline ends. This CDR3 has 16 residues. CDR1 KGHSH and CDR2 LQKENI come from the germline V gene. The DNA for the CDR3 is TGTGCCAGCTCATCACTGAGATTATCGGATCCCGGGGAGCTGTTTTTT. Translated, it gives CASSSLRLSDPGELFF.

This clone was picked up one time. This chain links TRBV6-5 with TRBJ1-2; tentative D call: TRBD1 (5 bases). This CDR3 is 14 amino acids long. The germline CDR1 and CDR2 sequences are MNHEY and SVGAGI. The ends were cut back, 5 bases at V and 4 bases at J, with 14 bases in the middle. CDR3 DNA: TGTGCCAGCAGTCGGGTCGGGGGGATCTATGGCTACACCTTC. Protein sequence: CASSRVGGIYGYTF.

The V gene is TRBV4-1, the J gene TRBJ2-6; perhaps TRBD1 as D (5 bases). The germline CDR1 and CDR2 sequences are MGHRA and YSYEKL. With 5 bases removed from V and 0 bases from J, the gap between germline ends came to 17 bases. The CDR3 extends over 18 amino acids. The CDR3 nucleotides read TGCGCCAGCAGCTACAGACAGCCGGCTGACTCTGGGGCCAACGTCCTGACTTTC. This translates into CASSYRQPADSGANVLTF.

This CDR3 is CASSPDSVYGYTF. The CDR3 DNA reads TGTGCCAGCTCCCCGGACAGCGTCTATGGCTACACCTTC. The chain is built from TRBV18 and TRBJ1-2, with D tentatively TRBD1 (6 bases). V lost 6 bases and J lost 4, with 12 bases in between. Germline CDR1 and CDR2: KGHSH and LQKENI. The CDR3 totals 13 residues.

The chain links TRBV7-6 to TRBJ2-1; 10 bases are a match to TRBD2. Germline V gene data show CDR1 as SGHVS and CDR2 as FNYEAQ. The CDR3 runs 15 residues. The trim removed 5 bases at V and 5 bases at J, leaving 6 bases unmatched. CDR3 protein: CASSRASGGHNEQFF. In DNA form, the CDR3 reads TGTGCCAGCAGCAGAGCTAGCGGGGGACACAATGAGCAGTTCTTC.

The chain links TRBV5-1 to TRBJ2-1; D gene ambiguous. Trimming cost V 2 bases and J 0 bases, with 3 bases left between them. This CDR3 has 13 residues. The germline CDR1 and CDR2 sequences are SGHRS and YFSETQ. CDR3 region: CASSLSSYNEQFF. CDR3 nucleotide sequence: TGCGCCAGCAGCTTAAGCTCCTACAATGAGCAGTTCTTC.

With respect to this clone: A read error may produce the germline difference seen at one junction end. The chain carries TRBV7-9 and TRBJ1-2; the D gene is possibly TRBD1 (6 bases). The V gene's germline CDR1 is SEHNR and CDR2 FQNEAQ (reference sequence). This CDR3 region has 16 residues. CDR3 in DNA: TGTGCCAGCAGCCAGGGATCGGGGGGGCTGGTCTATGGCTACATCTTC. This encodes CASSQGSGGLVYGYIF.

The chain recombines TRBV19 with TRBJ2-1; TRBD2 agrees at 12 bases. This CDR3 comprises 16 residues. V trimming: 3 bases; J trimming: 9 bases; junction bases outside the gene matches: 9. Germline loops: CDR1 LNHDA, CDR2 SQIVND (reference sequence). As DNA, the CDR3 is TGTGCCAGTAGTATCAATAGACTAGCGGGGGTGGGTGAGCAGTTCTTC. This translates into CASSINRLAGVGEQFF.

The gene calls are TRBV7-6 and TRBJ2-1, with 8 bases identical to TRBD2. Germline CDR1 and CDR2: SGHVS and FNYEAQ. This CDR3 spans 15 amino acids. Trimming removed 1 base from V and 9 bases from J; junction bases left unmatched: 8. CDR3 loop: CASSLVGTRLTEQFF. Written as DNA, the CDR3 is TGTGCCAGCAGCTTAGTCGGGACTAGGTTGACTGAGCAGTTCTTC.

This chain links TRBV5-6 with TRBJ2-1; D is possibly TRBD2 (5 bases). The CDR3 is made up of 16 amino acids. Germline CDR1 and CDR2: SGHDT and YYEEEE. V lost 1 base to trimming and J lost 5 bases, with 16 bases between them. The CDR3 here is CASSLWSRVGNNEQFF. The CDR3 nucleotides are TGTGCCAGCAGCTTGTGGTCCCGGGTCGGGAACAATGAGCAGTTCTTC. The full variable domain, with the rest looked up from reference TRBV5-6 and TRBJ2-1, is DAGVTQSPTHLIKTRGQQVTLRCSPKSGHDTVSWYQQALGQGPQFIFQYYEEEERQRGNFPDRFSGHQFPNYSSELNVNALLLGDSALYLCASSLWSRVGNNEQFFGPGTRLTVL.

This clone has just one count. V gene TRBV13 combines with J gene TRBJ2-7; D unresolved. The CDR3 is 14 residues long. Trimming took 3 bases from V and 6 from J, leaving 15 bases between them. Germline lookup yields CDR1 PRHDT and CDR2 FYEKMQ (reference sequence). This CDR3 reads CASSLRLTLGEQYF. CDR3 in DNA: TGTGCCAGCAGCTTGAGGCTGACCTTAGGCGAGCAGTACTTC.

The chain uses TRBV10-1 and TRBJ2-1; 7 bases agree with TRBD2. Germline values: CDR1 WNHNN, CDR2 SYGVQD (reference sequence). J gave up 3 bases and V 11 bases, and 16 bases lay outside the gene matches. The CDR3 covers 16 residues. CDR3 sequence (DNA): TGCGCCCTCGGTCTAGGGGTCGGGGGGAACTACAATGAGCAGTTCTTC. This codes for CALGLGVGGNYNEQFF.

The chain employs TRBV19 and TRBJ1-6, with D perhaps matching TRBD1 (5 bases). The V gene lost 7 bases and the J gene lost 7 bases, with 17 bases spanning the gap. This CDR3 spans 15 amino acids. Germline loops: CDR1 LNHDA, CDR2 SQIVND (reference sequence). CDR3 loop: CASNRDAGANSPLHF. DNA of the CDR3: TGTGCCAGTAATCGGGACGCCGGGGCGAATTCACCCCTCCACTTT.

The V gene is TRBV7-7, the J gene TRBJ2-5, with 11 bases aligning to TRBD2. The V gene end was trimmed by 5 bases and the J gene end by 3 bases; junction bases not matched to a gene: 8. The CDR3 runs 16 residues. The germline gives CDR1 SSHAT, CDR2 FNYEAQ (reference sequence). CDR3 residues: CASSLLMTSGKETQYF. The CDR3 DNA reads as TGTGCCAGCAGCCTACTGATGACTAGCGGGAAAGAGACCCAGTACTTC.

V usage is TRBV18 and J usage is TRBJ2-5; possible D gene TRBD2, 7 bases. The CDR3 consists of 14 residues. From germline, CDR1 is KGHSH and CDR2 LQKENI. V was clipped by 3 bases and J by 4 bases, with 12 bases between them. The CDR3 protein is CASSPNGGRETQYF. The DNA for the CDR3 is TGTGCCAGCTCACCTAACGGGGGGCGAGAGACCCAGTACTTC.

CDR3 sequence: CASSTILLGANSPLHF. The CDR3, as DNA: TGTGCCAGCAGTACTATCCTCCTGGGGGCCAATTCACCCCTCCACTTT. This sequence joins TRBV7-9 and TRBJ1-6; D is perhaps TRBD1 (6 bases). V was trimmed by 6 bases and J by 7 bases, leaving 19 bases between them. The CDR3 has 16 amino acids. Looked up from germline, CDR1 is SEHNR and CDR2 is FQNEAQ (reference sequence). Filled out from reference TRBV7-9 and TRBJ1-6, the complete variable domain reads DTGVSQNPRHKITKRGQNVTFRCDPISEHNRLYWYRQTLGQGPEFLTYFQNEAQLEKSRLLSDRFSAERPKGSFSTLEIQRTEQGDSAMYLCASSTILLGANSPLHFGNGTRLTVT.

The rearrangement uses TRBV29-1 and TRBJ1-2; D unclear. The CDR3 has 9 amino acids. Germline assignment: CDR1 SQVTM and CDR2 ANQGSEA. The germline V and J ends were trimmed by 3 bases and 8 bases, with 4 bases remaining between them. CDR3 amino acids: CSVEGGYTF. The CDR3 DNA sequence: TGCAGCGTTGAGGGGGGCTACACCTTC.

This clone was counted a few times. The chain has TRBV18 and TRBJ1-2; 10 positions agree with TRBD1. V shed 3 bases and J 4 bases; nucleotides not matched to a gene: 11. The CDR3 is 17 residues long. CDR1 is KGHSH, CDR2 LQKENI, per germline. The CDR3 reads CASSPTGTGEGSYGYTF. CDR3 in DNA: TGTGCCAGCTCACCCACCGGGACAGGGGAGGGTAGCTATGGCTACACCTTC.

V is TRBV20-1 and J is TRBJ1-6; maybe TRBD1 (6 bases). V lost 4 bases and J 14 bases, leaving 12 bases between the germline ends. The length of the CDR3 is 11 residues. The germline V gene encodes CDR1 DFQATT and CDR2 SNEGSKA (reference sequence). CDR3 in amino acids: CSAISGASLHF. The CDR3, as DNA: TGCAGTGCTATTTCAGGGGCATCCCTCCACTTT.

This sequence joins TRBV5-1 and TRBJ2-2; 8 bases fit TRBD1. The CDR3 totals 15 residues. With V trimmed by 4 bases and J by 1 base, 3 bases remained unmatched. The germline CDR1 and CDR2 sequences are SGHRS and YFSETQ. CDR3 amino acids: CASSRGQENTGELFF. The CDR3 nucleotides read TGCGCCAGCAGCCGGGGACAGGAGAACACCGGGGAGCTGTTTTTT. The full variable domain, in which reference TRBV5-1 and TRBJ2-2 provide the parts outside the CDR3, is KAGVTQTPRYLIKTRGQQVTLSCSPISGHRSVSWYQQTPGQGLQFLFEYFSETQRNKGNFPGRFSGRQFSNSRSEMNVSTLELGDSALYLCASSRGQENTGELFFGEGSRLTVL.

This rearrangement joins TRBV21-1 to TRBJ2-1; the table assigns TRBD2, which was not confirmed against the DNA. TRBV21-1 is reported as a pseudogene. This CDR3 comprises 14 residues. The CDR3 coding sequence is TGTGCCAGCAGCAAAGCTAGCGGGAGACATGAGCAGTTCTTC. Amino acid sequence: CASSKASGRHEQFF.

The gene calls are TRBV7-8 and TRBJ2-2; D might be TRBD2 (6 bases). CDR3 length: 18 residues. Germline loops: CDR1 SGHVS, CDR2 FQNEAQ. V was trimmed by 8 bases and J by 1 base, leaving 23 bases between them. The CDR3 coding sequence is TGTGCCAGCGGCGAGATTGGGTCTGGCGGGGTGAACACCGGGGAGCTGTTTTTT. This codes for CASGEIGSGGVNTGELFF.

CDR3 loop: CSASEVGDEKLFF. CDR3 bases: TGCAGTGCTAGTGAGGTGGGCGATGAAAAACTGTTTTTT. This rearrangement joins TRBV20-1 to TRBJ1-4; D unclear. CDR1 and CDR2 (germline): DFQATT, SNEGSKA (reference sequence). CDR3 size: 13 residues. Trimming removed 3 bases from V and 6 bases from J, with 11 bases in between.

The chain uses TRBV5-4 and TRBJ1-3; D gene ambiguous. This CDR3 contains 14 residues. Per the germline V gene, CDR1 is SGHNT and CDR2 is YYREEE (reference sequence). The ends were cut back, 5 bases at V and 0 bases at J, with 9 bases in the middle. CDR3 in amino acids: CASRSGSSGNTIYF. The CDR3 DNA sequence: TGTGCCAGCAGATCCGGCAGCTCTGGAAACACCATATATTTT.

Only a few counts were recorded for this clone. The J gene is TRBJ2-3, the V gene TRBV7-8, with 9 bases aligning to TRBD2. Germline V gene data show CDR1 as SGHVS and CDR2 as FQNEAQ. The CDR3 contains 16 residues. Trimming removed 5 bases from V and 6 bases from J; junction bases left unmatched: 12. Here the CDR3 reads CASSPPRRGGGDTQYF. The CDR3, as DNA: TGTGCCAGCAGCCCACCGAGGCGGGGGGGTGGTGATACGCAGTATTTT.

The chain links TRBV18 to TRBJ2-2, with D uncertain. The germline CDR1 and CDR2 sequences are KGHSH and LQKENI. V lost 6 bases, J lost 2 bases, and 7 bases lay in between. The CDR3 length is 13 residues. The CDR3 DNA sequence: TGTGCCAGCTCGCACGATAACACCGGGGAGCTGTTTTTT. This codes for CASSHDNTGELFF.

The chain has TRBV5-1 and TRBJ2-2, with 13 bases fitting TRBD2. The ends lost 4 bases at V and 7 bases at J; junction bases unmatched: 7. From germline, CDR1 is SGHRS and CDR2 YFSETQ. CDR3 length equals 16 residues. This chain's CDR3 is CASSELTSGGNGELFF. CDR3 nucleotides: TGCGCCAGCAGCGAGCTGACTAGCGGGGGGAACGGGGAGCTGTTTTTT.

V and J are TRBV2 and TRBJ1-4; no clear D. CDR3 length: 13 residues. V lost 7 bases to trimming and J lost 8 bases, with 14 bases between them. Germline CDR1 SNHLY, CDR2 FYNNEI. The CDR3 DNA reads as TGTGCCAGCAACTATATCTTGAGGGAAAAACTGTTTTTT. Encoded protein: CASNYILREKLFF.

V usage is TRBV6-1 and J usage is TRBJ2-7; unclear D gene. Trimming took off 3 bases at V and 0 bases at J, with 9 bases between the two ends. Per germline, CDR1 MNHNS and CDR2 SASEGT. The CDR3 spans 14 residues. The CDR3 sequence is CASSESRSSYEQYF. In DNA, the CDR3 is TGTGCCAGCAGTGAGTCGCGGAGCTCCTACGAGCAGTACTTC.

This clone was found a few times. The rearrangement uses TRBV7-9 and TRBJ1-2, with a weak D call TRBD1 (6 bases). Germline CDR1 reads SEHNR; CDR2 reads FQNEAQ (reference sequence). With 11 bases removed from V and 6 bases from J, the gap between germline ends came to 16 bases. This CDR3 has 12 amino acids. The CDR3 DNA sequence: TGTGCCGGGAGGGGGGGGCGCGATGGCTACACCTTC. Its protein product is CAGRGGRDGYTF.